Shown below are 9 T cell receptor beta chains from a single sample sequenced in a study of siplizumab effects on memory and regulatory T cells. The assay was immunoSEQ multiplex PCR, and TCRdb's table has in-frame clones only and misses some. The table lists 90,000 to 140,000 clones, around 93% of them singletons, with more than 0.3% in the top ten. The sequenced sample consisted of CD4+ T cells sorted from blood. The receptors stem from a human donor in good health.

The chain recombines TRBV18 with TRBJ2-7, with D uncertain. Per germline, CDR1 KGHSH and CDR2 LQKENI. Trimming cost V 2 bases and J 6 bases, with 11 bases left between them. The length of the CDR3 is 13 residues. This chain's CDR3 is CASSPNKGSEQYF. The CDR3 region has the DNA TGTGCCAGCTCACCAAATAAGGGATCCGAGCAGTACTTC.

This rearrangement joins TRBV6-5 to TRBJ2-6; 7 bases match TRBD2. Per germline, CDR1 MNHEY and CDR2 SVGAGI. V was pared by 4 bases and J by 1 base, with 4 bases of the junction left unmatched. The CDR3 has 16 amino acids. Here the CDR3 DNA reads TGTGCCAGCAGTTGGGGGGGATCATCTGGGGCCAACGTCCTGACTTTC. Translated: CASSWGGSSGANVLTF.

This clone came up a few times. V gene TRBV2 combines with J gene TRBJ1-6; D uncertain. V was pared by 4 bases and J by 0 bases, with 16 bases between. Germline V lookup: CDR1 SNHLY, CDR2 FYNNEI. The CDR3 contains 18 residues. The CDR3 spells CASSATRGSSSYNSPLHF. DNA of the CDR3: TGTGCCAGCAGTGCGACCCGGGGATCGAGCTCCTATAATTCACCCCTCCACTTT.

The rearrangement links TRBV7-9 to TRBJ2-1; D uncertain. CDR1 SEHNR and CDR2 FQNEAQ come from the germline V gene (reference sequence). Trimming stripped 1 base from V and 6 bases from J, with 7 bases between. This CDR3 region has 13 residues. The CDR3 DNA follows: TGTGCCAGCAGCTTAGTAGCCTTCAATGAGCAGTTCTTC. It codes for CASSLVAFNEQFF.

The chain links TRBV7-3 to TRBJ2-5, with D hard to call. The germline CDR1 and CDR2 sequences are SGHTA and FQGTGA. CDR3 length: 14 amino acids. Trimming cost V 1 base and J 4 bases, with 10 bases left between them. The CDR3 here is CASSLSAGVETQYF. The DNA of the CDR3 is TGTGCCAGCAGCTTAAGTGCAGGAGTAGAGACCCAGTACTTC. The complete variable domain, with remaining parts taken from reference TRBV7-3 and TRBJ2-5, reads GAGVSQTPSNKVTEKGKYVELRCDPISGHTALYWYRQSLGQGPEFLIYFQGTGAADDSGLPNDRFFAVRPEGSVSTLKIQRTERGDSAVYLCASSLSAGVETQYFGPGTRLLVL.

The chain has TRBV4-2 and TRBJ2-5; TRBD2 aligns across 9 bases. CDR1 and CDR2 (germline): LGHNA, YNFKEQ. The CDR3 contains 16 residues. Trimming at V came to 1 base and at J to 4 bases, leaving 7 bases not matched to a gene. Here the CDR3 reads CASSQGGGGASETQYF. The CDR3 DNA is TGTGCCAGCAGCCAAGGGGGCGGGGGGGCTTCAGAGACCCAGTACTTC.

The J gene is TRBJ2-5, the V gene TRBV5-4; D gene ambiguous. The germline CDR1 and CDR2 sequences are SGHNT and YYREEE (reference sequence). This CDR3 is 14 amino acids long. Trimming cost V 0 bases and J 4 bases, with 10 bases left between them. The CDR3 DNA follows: TGTGCCAGCAGCTTGGAAACTTGGGGAGAGACCCAGTACTTC. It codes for CASSLETWGETQYF. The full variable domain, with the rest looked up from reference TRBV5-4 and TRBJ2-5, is ETGVTQSPTHLIKTRGQQVTLRCSSQSGHNTVSWYQQALGQGPQFIFQYYREEENGRGNFPPRFSGLQFPNYSSELNVNALELDDSALYLCASSLETWGETQYFGPGTRLLVL.

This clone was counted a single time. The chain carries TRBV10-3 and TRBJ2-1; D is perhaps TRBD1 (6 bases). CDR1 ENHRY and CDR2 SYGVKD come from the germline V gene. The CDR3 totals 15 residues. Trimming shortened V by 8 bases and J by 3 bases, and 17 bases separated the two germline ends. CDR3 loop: CAIAPKGDGYNEQFF. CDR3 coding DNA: TGTGCCATCGCTCCTAAGGGGGATGGCTACAATGAGCAGTTCTTC.

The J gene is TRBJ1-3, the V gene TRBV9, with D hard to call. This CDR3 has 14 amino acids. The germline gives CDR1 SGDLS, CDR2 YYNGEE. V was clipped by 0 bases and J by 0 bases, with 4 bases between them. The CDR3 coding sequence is TGTGCCAGCAGCGTAGCCAGCTCTGGAAACACCATATATTTT. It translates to CASSVASSGNTIYF.